This T cell receptor (beta chain) was identified during a study of blood T cell repertoires in COVID-19. Study information: Donors in the United States, Italy and Spain gave samples during acute or convalescent COVID-19. In each case, the material was cDNA or gDNA derived from T cells, B-cell-depleted T cells, or PBMCs.

Trimming removed 2 bases at V and 1 base at J, with 12 bases between. Germline V gene sequence: CDR1 KGHSH, CDR2 LQKENI. The CDR3 spans 16 residues. Seattle cases were enrolled at active infection and followed longitudinally. Libraries were prepared by immunoSEQ multiplex PCR; TCRdb keeps only in-frame clonotypes and omits some of them. Of approximately 150,000 clones in the sample, more than 80% were seen once. This TCR was recovered from a man between 18 and 29 years old with COVID-19, enrolled during active disease. Input material: peripheral blood. This chain joins TRBV18 and TRBJ1-5, with TRBD1 as a possible D gene (6 bases). The CDR3 reads CASSPNAGQSNQPQHF. As DNA, the CDR3 is TGTGCCAGCTCACCAAATGCCGGACAGAGCAATCAGCCCCAGCATTTT.